A selection of T cell receptor beta chains follows, all from one sample in a study of post-analysis software for immune sequencing data. TCRdb recomputed calls from the PCR reads with MiXCR, one row per CDR3 protein. The profile shows approximately 730,000 distinct CDR3 sequences, about 45% of them singletons. Source material: blood. The source of these receptors is a girl aged 5-17 years with multiple sclerosis. Both conserved end residues are part of each CDR3. Each record gives: D gene, J gene, clone size, V gene, CDR3 protein, CDR3 DNA. The D gene is left open where the match is weak. Clone sizes are given selectively: once, few, many, or a class where the clone is expanded.

>-|TRBJ2-1|-|TRBV2
CASNLGPNNEQFF
TGTGCCAGCAACCTGGGACCCAACAATGAGCAGTTCTTC
>-|TRBJ1-5|few|TRBV20-1
CSAWGDSNQPQHF
TGCAGTGCTTGGGGTGACAGCAATCAGCCCCAGCATTTT
>-|TRBJ2-3|few|TRBV2
CASSERGGADTQYF
TGTGCCAGCAGTGAACGGGGCGGCGCAGATACGCAGTATTTT
>TRBD1|TRBJ2-4|few|TRBV7-3
CASSLGPGQTEDIQYF
TGTGCCAGCAGCTTAGGCCCGGGACAGACGGAAGACATTCAGTACTTC
>-|TRBJ2-7|-|TRBV3-1
CASSQDLAGAYEQYF
TGTGCCAGCAGCCAAGATTTGGCCGGGGCCTACGAGCAGTACTTC
>TRBD2|TRBJ2-7|-|TRBV28
CASSSTRTSGWSYEQYF
TGTGCCAGCAGTTCCACCCGGACTAGCGGGTGGAGCTACGAGCAGTACTTC
>-|TRBJ2-7|few|TRBV7-2
CASSLASSGQGHEQYF
TGTGCCAGCAGCTTAGCGTCCTCGGGCCAGGGCCACGAGCAGTACTTC
>-|TRBJ2-7|few|TRBV12-3/TRBV12-4
CASTSPRDGYEQYF
TGTGCCAGCACCTCTCCCAGGGACGGCTACGAGCAGTACTTC
>-|TRBJ1-1|-|TRBV29-1
CSIQRDTSRVAFF
TGCAGCATACAACGGGACACCTCTCGGGTAGCTTTCTTT
>-|TRBJ2-7|-|TRBV20-1
CSARDEQGSYEQYF
TGCAGTGCTAGAGATGAACAGGGATCCTACGAGCAGTACTTC
>TRBD2|TRBJ2-1|-|TRBV7-2
CASDPEGAGGVYNEQFF
TGTGCCAGCGACCCAGAGGGGGCGGGAGGGGTTTACAATGAGCAGTTCTTC
>TRBD2|TRBJ2-1|once|TRBV7-8
CASSSSSGGYSYNEQFF
TGTGCCAGCAGCTCCTCTAGCGGGGGATACTCCTACAATGAGCAGTTCTTC
>TRBD1|TRBJ1-2|few|TRBV30
CAWSGQGSYGYTF
TGTGCCTGGAGTGGACAGGGGAGCTATGGCTACACCTTC
>TRBD2|TRBJ2-1|few|TRBV6-6
CASSYSGLAEYNEQFF
TGTGCCAGCAGTTACTCGGGACTAGCGGAATACAATGAGCAGTTCTTC